These 5 T cell receptor beta chains came from one sample sequenced in a study of blood T cell repertoires in COVID-19. Profiled with immunoSEQ multiplex PCR; TCRdb holds only in-frame clones, not every one. The sample has about 190,000 clones; over 70% are singletons. The sequencing sample was made of peripheral blood. All receptors derive from a man aged 55 to 70 with active or convalescent COVID-19.

This clone was counted between two and nine times. J is TRBJ1-2 and V is TRBV6-5; tentatively, D is TRBD1 (6 bases). The V end was cut by 3 bases, the J end by 6 bases, with 17 bases between. Per the germline V gene, CDR1 is MNHEY and CDR2 is SVGAGI. The CDR3 runs to 15 residues. Here the CDR3 reads CASSYGLTGSHGYTF. In DNA form, the CDR3 reads TGTGCCAGCAGTTATGGGTTAACAGGGAGTCATGGCTACACCTTC.

The chain joins TRBV6-1 to TRBJ2-7; 11 bases are a match to TRBD2. The CDR3 covers 17 residues. The V segment lost 4 bases and the J segment 2 bases; nucleotides outside the gene matches: 10. CDR1 MNHNS and CDR2 SASEGT come from the germline V gene. The CDR3 DNA is TGTGCCAGCAGTGTACCCCCTAGGGGACTAGCGGCCTACGAGCAGTACTTC. It yields the protein CASSVPPRGLAAYEQYF.

CDR3 sequence reads: CASSWDRGNEKLFF. The CDR3 DNA is TGTGCCAGCAGCTGGGACAGGGGGAATGAAAAACTGTTTTTT. The V call is TRBV7-9, the J call TRBJ1-4; 11 bases line up with TRBD1. The V segment lost 4 bases and the J segment 5 bases; nucleotides outside the gene matches: 0. Germline-derived CDR1 and CDR2 are SEHNR and FQNEAQ (reference sequence). The CDR3 runs 14 residues.

This clone has a single count. The rearrangement uses TRBV28 and TRBJ2-7, with 12 bases lining up with TRBD2. Germline CDR1 is MDHEN and CDR2 is SYDVKM. The V gene end was trimmed by 7 bases and the J gene end by 3 bases; junction bases not matched to a gene: 4. CDR3 length equals 14 residues. CDR3 residues: CASTRTSGNYEQYF. Written as DNA, the CDR3 is TGTGCCAGCACCCGGACTAGCGGGAACTACGAGCAGTACTTC. The full variable domain, in which reference TRBV28 and TRBJ2-7 provide the parts outside the CDR3, is DVKVTQSSRYLVKRTGEKVFLECVQDMDHENMFWYRQDPGLGLRLIYFSYDVKMKEKGDIPEGYSVSREKKERFSLILESASTNQTSMYLCASTRTSGNYEQYFGPGTRLTVT.

The chain is built from TRBV4-3 and TRBJ1-5; 9 bases fit TRBD1. Trimming cost V 3 bases and J 9 bases; bases outside gene matches: 6. The CDR3 extends over 14 amino acids. Germline V lookup: CDR1 LGHNA, CDR2 YSLEER. The CDR3: CASSHGQGRGPQHF. The CDR3 DNA sequence: TGCGCCAGCAGCCATGGACAGGGGAGGGGGCCCCAGCATTTT.